These 29 T cell receptor beta chains were sequenced from one sample in a study of blood T cells in healthy people across ages. Primers used in a second PCR of about 7 to 12 cycles were a sample-barcoded 5' primer and a J-beta primer mix. TCRdb itself ran the 5' RACE reads through MiXCR, one entry per CDR3 protein. The sample carries about 800,000 distinct CDR3 sequences, roughly 25% recorded once. The same sample was also used in a study of T cells of mothers and their children.

Material for sequencing was blood. These TCRs come from a boy between 5 and 17 years old in good health.

Here the CDR3 DNA reads TGTGCCAGCAGCTTAGGGTCTTATTGGACAAGCACAGATACGCAGTATTTT. It is translated as CASSLGSYWTSTDTQYF. V gene TRBV7-3 combines with J gene TRBJ2-3; maybe TRBD1 (5 bases). This CDR3 has 17 amino acids. V was cut by 2 bases and J by 0 bases, with 15 bases left in between. Germline V CDR1 and CDR2: SGHTA, FQGTGA.

This chain links TRBV12-3 or TRBV12-4 with TRBJ2-3; 11 nucleotides line up with TRBD2. The CDR3 totals 15 residues. V lost 7 bases, J lost 4 bases, and 7 bases stayed unmatched. CDR3 nucleotides: TGTGCCAGCACGGGACTAGCGGCTAGCGCAGATACGCAGTATTTT. Translation gives CASTGLAASADTQYF.

The chain recombines TRBV18 with TRBJ1-1; D is possibly TRBD1 (5 bases). Per germline, CDR1 KGHSH and CDR2 LQKENI. Trimming removed 0 bases at V and 5 bases at J, with 13 bases between. CDR3 length equals 15 residues. The chain's CDR3 is CASSPPGAAGTEAFF. Written as DNA, the CDR3 is TGTGCCAGCTCACCACCAGGGGCGGCGGGTACTGAAGCTTTCTTT.

In its sample, this clonotype was seen a few times. The chain couples TRBV2 to TRBJ2-1; 9 bases agree with TRBD2. Looked up from germline, CDR1 is SNHLY and CDR2 is FYNNEI. V dropped 7 bases and J dropped 4; count of bases not matched to a gene: 2. The length of the CDR3 is 13 residues. The CDR3: CASKTSGYNEQFF. CDR3 DNA: TGTGCCAGCAAGACTAGCGGATACAATGAGCAGTTCTTC. Full variable domain (remainder filled in from reference TRBV2 and TRBJ2-1): EPEVTQTPSHQVTQMGQEVILRCVPISNHLYFYWYRQILGQKVEFLVSFYNNEISEKSEIFDDQFSVERPDGSNFTLKIRSTKLEDSAMYFCASKTSGYNEQFFGPGTRLTVL.

The CDR3 DNA reads as TGTGCCAGTAGTATGGGCCGGGAAGAGACCCAGTACTTC. This encodes CASSMGREETQYF. J is TRBJ2-5 and V is TRBV19; no firm D call. Germline loops: CDR1 LNHDA, CDR2 SQIVND (reference sequence). Between the trimmed V and J ends, which lost 3 bases and 3 bases, there was a span of 8 bases. The CDR3 runs 13 residues.

This clonotype was observed a handful of times. The V call is TRBV2, the J call TRBJ2-4, with 9 bases identical to TRBD2. The length of the CDR3 is 14 residues. The germline V gene has CDR1 SNHLY and CDR2 FYNNEI. The J segment lost 9 bases and the V segment lost 6 bases, leaving 9 bases of the junction unmatched. The CDR3 region has the DNA TGTGCCAGCAGCCCCACTCTAGCGGGAATCATTCAGTACTTC. Protein sequence: CASSPTLAGIIQYF.

About this clonotype itself: Germline is not matched at one junction end, which may reflect a read error. This chain joins TRBV2 and TRBJ2-1; D unresolved. CDR3 length: 11 residues. Germline V lookup: CDR1 SNHLY, CDR2 FYNNEI. The CDR3 protein is CASRNYDEQFF. Written as DNA, the CDR3 is TGTGCCAGCAGGAACTACGATGAGCAGTTCTTC.

Only a few counts were recorded for this clonotype. The genes are TRBV20-1 and TRBJ2-5; no clear D gene. The CDR3 runs to 15 residues. CDR1 and CDR2 (germline): DFQATT, SNEGSKA (reference sequence). Trimming removed 4 bases at V and 1 base at J, with 16 bases between. Here the CDR3 DNA reads TGCAGTGCTACTCCCTTCCGGAATCCCCAAGAGACCCAGTACTTC. It specifies CSATPFRNPQETQYF.

J is TRBJ1-2 and V is TRBV5-1; maybe TRBD1 (5 bases). Trimming removed 4 bases at V and 8 bases at J, with 18 bases between. The CDR3 is made up of 14 amino acids. Germline values: CDR1 SGHRS, CDR2 YFSETQ. The CDR3 protein is CASSGVTQGGGYTF. In DNA form, the CDR3 reads TGCGCCAGCAGCGGAGTAACTCAGGGCGGCGGCTACACCTTC.

This clonotype occurred a few times. V gene TRBV28 combines with J gene TRBJ1-5; a possible D gene is TRBD1 (6 bases). CDR1 and CDR2 from the germline V gene are MDHEN and SYDVKM. Between the trimmed V and J ends, which lost 3 bases and 3 bases, there was a span of 12 bases. The CDR3 is 15 amino acids. The CDR3 region has the DNA TGTGCCAGCAGTTTCCCTCAGGGGCACAATCAGCCCCAGCATTTT. It yields the protein CASSFPQGHNQPQHF.

V is TRBV20-1 and J is TRBJ1-4, with a tentative D call TRBD1 (6 bases). CDR1 and CDR2 from the germline V gene are DFQATT and SNEGSKA (reference sequence). The CDR3 spans 15 residues. Trimming cost V 5 bases and J 0 bases, with 13 bases left between them. The CDR3 is CSARTGLSTNEKLFF. CDR3 nucleotide sequence: TGCAGTGCTCGCACAGGGTTATCAACTAATGAAAAACTGTTTTTT.

In this sample, this clonotype turned up a few times. The rearrangement uses TRBV6-1 and TRBJ2-1, with 7 bases matching TRBD1. The CDR3 consists of 14 residues. Germline-derived CDR1 and CDR2 are MNHNS and SASEGT. The V and J ends lost 4 bases and 8 bases, in that order; junction bases with no gene match: 8. DNA for the CDR3: TGTGCCAGCAGTGGATACTACGACAGGGATGAGCAGTTCTTC. Its protein product is CASSGYYDRDEQFF.

The chain couples TRBV29-1 to TRBJ1-5, with 8 nucleotides matching TRBD1. J lost 2 bases, V lost 4 bases, and 1 base had no gene match. Germline CDR1 reads SQVTM; CDR2 reads ANQGSEA. The CDR3 length is 13 residues. The CDR3 DNA reads TGCAGCGTTGTGACAGGGGGCAATCAGCCCCAGCATTTT. This translates into CSVVTGGNQPQHF.

This clonotype was observed a handful of times. This chain links TRBV12-3 or TRBV12-4 with TRBJ2-1, with a possible D match to TRBD1 (5 bases). V was shortened by 3 bases and J by 8 bases, with 17 bases between the two germline ends. The CDR3 is made up of 15 amino acids. CDR3 region: CASSLAQGAAYEQFF. As DNA, the CDR3 is TGTGCCAGCAGTTTGGCACAAGGGGCGGCCTATGAGCAGTTCTTC.

The rearrangement links TRBV7-9 to TRBJ1-1; D gene unclear. The CDR3 length is 13 residues. Trimming shortened V by 4 bases and J by 6 bases, and 12 bases separated the two germline ends. CDR1 SEHNR and CDR2 FQNEAQ come from the germline V gene (reference sequence). The CDR3 region is CASSSDLRAEAFF. CDR3 nucleotides: TGTGCCAGCAGCTCGGACCTGAGGGCTGAAGCTTTCTTT.

This clonotype was counted between two and nine times. V and J are TRBV7-2 and TRBJ1-2, with TRBD1 identical over 8 bases. CDR1 and CDR2 (germline): SGHTA, FQGNSA. Trimming removed 5 bases from V and 2 bases from J; junction bases left unmatched: 7. The length of the CDR3 is 15 residues. This CDR3 reads CASSLTWTGNYGYTF. CDR3 nucleotides: TGTGCCAGCAGCCTCACCTGGACAGGGAACTATGGCTACACCTTC.

The chain is built from TRBV18 and TRBJ2-3; D remains ambiguous. Trimming took 4 bases from V and 2 from J, leaving 13 bases between them. From germline, CDR1 is KGHSH and CDR2 LQKENI. This CDR3 has 15 amino acids. CDR3 loop: CASSLGGRFTDTQYF. The DNA of the CDR3 is TGTGCCAGCTCACTGGGTGGGCGGTTCACAGATACGCAGTATTTT.

CDR3 in DNA: TGTGCCAGCAGAATGCCGGGACAGGTCTACGAGCAGTACTTC. It is translated as CASRMPGQVYEQYF. The chain links TRBV27 to TRBJ2-7; 8 nucleotides align to TRBD1. Looked up from germline, CDR1 is MNHEY and CDR2 is SMNVEV (reference sequence). V was clipped by 6 bases and J by 3 bases; unmatched bases: 7. This CDR3 region has 14 residues.

The rearrangement uses TRBV29-1 and TRBJ2-2; possibly TRBD2 for D (6 bases). The CDR3 consists of 15 residues. Germline V gives CDR1 SQVTM, CDR2 ANQGSEA. V was trimmed by 3 bases and J by 2 bases, leaving 13 bases between them. The CDR3 region has the DNA TGCAGCGTTGACCCCAGCGGGTATAACACCGGGGAGCTGTTTTTT. It specifies CSVDPSGYNTGELFF.

V is TRBV7-2 and J is TRBJ2-7; 10 bases map to TRBD2. CDR3 length equals 15 residues. Trimming at V came to 5 bases and at J to 4 bases, leaving 8 bases not matched to a gene. Germline CDR1 SGHTA, CDR2 FQGNSA. The CDR3 spells CASSLWTSGKYEQYF. DNA of the CDR3: TGTGCCAGCAGCCTTTGGACTAGCGGAAAATACGAGCAGTACTTC.

The V call is TRBV6-1, the J call TRBJ1-3, with TRBD1 identical over 8 bases. In germline, CDR1 is MNHNS, CDR2 SASEGT. The CDR3 contains 15 residues. After removal of 6 bases from V and 4 bases from J, the junction contained 8 bases not matched to a gene. CDR3 loop: CASRTDDRGGNTIYF. DNA for the CDR3: TGTGCCAGCAGGACGGATGACAGGGGCGGAAACACCATATATTTT.

This clonotype was counted between two and nine times. The V and J genes are TRBV9 and TRBJ1-1, with D possibly being TRBD1 (5 bases). Germline V gene lookup returns CDR1 SGDLS and CDR2 YYNGEE. V shed 6 bases and J shed 2 bases, with 14 bases lying between them. The CDR3 has 14 amino acids. The CDR3 here is CASNREGSNTEAFF. As DNA, the CDR3 is TGTGCCAGCAATCGTGAGGGGAGCAACACTGAAGCTTTCTTT.

Regarding this clonotype: A junction boundary mismatches the germline segment, possibly from a read error. The chain combines TRBV7-7 with TRBJ2-3, with TRBD2 identical over 11 bases. Germline CDR1 reads SSHAT; CDR2 reads FNYEAQ (reference sequence). This CDR3 spans 19 amino acids. The CDR3 sequence is CASSLGPSSGRFWTDTQYF. The CDR3 DNA follows: TGTGCTAGCAGCTTAGGTCCGTCTAGCGGGAGGTTTTGGACAGATACGCAGTATTTT.

This clonotype turned up a few times. This rearrangement joins TRBV28 to TRBJ2-3; 13 positions match TRBD2. Per germline, CDR1 MDHEN and CDR2 SYDVKM. The CDR3 is 18 amino acids. V was pared by 2 bases and J by 2 bases, with 7 bases of the junction left unmatched. In nucleotides, the CDR3 is TGTGCCAGCAGTTTAAGGACTAGCGGGGGCCCTCTCACAGATACGCAGTATTTT. Translated, it gives CASSLRTSGGPLTDTQYF.

This clonotype was detected once. The CDR3 region is CSASSFLPGQRNIQYF. The CDR3 DNA follows: TGCAGTGCTAGCTCCTTCCTTCCGGGACAGCGGAACATTCAGTACTTC. The chain combines TRBV20-1 with TRBJ2-4, with 7 nucleotides matching TRBD1. V lost 3 bases and J lost 7; bases outside the gene matches: 15. Per the germline V gene, CDR1 is DFQATT and CDR2 is SNEGSKA (reference sequence). CDR3 length: 16 residues.

This clonotype was seen a few times. The chain joins TRBV6-5 to TRBJ2-2; tentatively, D is TRBD2 (6 bases). The CDR3 loop spans 14 amino acids. The V and J ends lost 7 bases and 6 bases respectively, with 15 bases between them. Germline CDR1 reads MNHEY; CDR2 reads SVGAGI. The CDR3 reads CASTRSGTPGELFF. The CDR3 DNA reads as TGTGCCAGCACCCGATCCGGGACTCCCGGGGAGCTGTTTTTT.

The table lists this clonotype with a few counts. This sequence joins TRBV7-8 and TRBJ1-1; D unclear. V was pared by 1 base and J by 1 base, with 13 bases between. The V gene's germline CDR1 is SGHVS and CDR2 FQNEAQ. CDR3 length equals 16 residues. The chain's CDR3 is CASSLGQNKKNTEAFF. The CDR3 region has the DNA TGTGCCAGCAGCTTAGGGCAGAACAAGAAGAACACTGAAGCTTTCTTT. Combining the CDR3 with reference TRBV7-8 and TRBJ1-1 gives the whole variable domain GAGVSQSPRYKVAKRGQDVALRCDPISGHVSLFWYQQALGQGPEFLTYFQNEAQLDKSGLPSDRFFAERPEGSVSTLKIQRTQQEDSAVYLCASSLGQNKKNTEAFFGQGTRLTVV.

In this sample, this clonotype turned up many times. The chain links TRBV4-3 to TRBJ2-7, with TRBD1 matching over 7 bases. Germline V lookup: CDR1 LGHNA, CDR2 YSLEER. The CDR3 extends over 14 amino acids. With 1 base clipped from V and 3 bases from J, the junction kept 3 bases outside the gene matches. CDR3 coding DNA: TGCGCCAGCAGCCAAGGGGCAGGGGGCTACGAGCAGTACTTC. It translates to CASSQGAGGYEQYF.

The rearrangement joins TRBV29-1 to TRBJ2-1, with 9 bases matching TRBD2. J lost 5 bases, V lost 3 bases, and 5 bases had no gene match. The length of the CDR3 is 14 residues. The germline gives CDR1 SQVTM, CDR2 ANQGSEA. The CDR3 bases are TGCAGCGTTGATTGGCTAGCGGGGCACAATGAGCAGTTCTTC. Residues: CSVDWLAGHNEQFF.